These 16 T cell receptor beta chains were sequenced from one sample in a study of T-cell memory formation after mild COVID-19. Each CDR3 protein gets one entry after TCRdb re-called the 5' RACE reads with MiXCR. Of around 300,000 distinct CDR3 sequences detected, approximately 14% appear once; the ten largest clones hold 22%. The sample consisted of PBMCs or a T cell subset sorted from them (not recorded which). Receptors were obtained from a young man who had mild COVID-19 (a few samples of this study predate the infection). Cell type and time point are not known.

The rearrangement joins TRBV6-5 to TRBJ2-5; no reliable D call. The V end was cut by 2 bases, the J end by 5 bases, with 6 bases between. The CDR3 is made up of 12 amino acids. Germline lookup yields CDR1 MNHEY and CDR2 SVGAGI. The CDR3 loop reads CASSYNGETQYF. In DNA form, the CDR3 reads TGTGCCAGCAGTTACAACGGCGAGACCCAGTACTTC.

This clonotype has a count of ten or more. This chain's CDR3 is CASSPRTGSYEQYF. The CDR3 nucleotides are TGTGCCAGCAGTCCTCGGACAGGCTCCTACGAGCAGTACTTC. The rearrangement uses TRBV27 and TRBJ2-7; 7 nucleotides match TRBD1. The V gene's germline CDR1 is MNHEY and CDR2 SMNVEV (reference sequence). This CDR3 comprises 14 residues. V was pared by 5 bases and J by 0 bases, with 4 bases of the junction left unmatched.

A few counts support this clonotype. The rearrangement links TRBV4-1 to TRBJ2-7; D is unresolved. Germline CDR1 and CDR2: MGHRA and YSYEKL. The CDR3 spans 14 residues. V shed 1 base and J shed 1 base, with 8 bases lying between them. In DNA form, the CDR3 reads TGCGCCAGCAGCCAAGTGGGGAAGTCCTACGAGCAGTACGTC. Its translation: CASSQVGKSYEQYV.

This clonotype came up a few times. CDR3 amino acids: CASSSEGNTEAFF. The CDR3 region has the DNA TGTGCCAGCAGCTCGGAAGGGAACACTGAAGCTTTCTTT. V gene TRBV7-2 combines with J gene TRBJ1-1; no clear D gene. V was pared by 4 bases and J by 1 base, with 7 bases between. The germline V gene encodes CDR1 SGHTA and CDR2 FQGNSA. CDR3 size: 13 residues.

V usage is TRBV4-3 and J usage is TRBJ1-2, with D tentatively TRBD1 (5 bases). This CDR3 spans 16 amino acids. Trimming left V 0 bases short and J 3 bases short, with 14 bases between. Germline V gene data show CDR1 as LGHNA and CDR2 as YSLEER. CDR3 sequence reads: CASSQDLGDRDYGYTF. The DNA for the CDR3 is TGCGCCAGCAGCCAAGATCTAGGGGATAGGGACTATGGCTACACCTTC.

This clonotype was found a few times. In DNA form, the CDR3 reads TGCGCCAGCAGCCAAGTGGGGAATGAGGCCCAAGAGACCCAGTACTTC. This translates into CASSQVGNEAQETQYF. The V and J genes are TRBV4-3 and TRBJ2-5, with unresolved D. Trimming removed 1 base at V and 1 base at J, with 13 bases between. The germline CDR1 and CDR2 sequences are LGHNA and YSLEER. The length of the CDR3 is 16 residues.

This clonotype showed up many times. In nucleotides, the CDR3 is TGTGCCAGCAGCTTCCGCGGTTCCTCCTACGAGCAGTACTTC. It encodes CASSFRGSSYEQYF. The chain combines TRBV11-2 with TRBJ2-7; D is unclear. CDR1 and CDR2 from the germline V gene are SGHAT and FQNNGV. V was shortened by 3 bases and J by 0 bases, with 9 bases between the two germline ends. The CDR3 totals 14 residues. The whole variable domain, filled in from reference TRBV11-2 and TRBJ2-7, reads EAGVAQSPRYKIIEKRQSVAFWCNPISGHATLYWYQQILGQGPKLLIQFQNNGVVDDSQLPKDRFSAERLKGVDSTLKIQPAKLEDSAVYLCASSFRGSSYEQYFGPGTRLTVT.

The V call is TRBV5-1, the J call TRBJ2-7, with a possible D match to TRBD2 (8 bases). V gave up 7 bases and J gave up 2 bases, with 16 bases separating them. Germline V CDR1 and CDR2: SGHRS, YFSETQ. This CDR3 has 14 amino acids. CDR3 sequence reads: CASSREGQTYEQYF. The CDR3 DNA reads TGCGCCAGCTCTCGGGAGGGACAGACCTACGAGCAGTACTTC. The variable domain in full, with the rest retrieved from reference TRBV5-1 and TRBJ2-7, is KAGVTQTPRYLIKTRGQQVTLSCSPISGHRSVSWYQQTPGQGLQFLFEYFSETQRNKGNFPGRFSGRQFSNSRSEMNVSTLELGDSALYLCASSREGQTYEQYFGPGTRLTVT.

This clonotype was found a few times. This chain joins TRBV7-2 and TRBJ2-2, with 7 bases fitting TRBD1. Germline assignment: CDR1 SGHTA and CDR2 FQGNSA. The CDR3 totals 16 residues. The trim removed 7 bases at V and 1 base at J, leaving 9 bases unmatched. CDR3 DNA sequence: TGTGCCAGCATCACCTGGGGACAGCTGAACACCGGGGAGCTGTTTTTT. This translates into CASITWGQLNTGELFF.

This chain links TRBV9 with TRBJ1-1; possible D gene TRBD1, 5 bases. V lost 6 bases, J lost 1 base, and 13 bases lay in between. The germline CDR1 and CDR2 sequences are SGDLS and YYNGEE. This CDR3 has 14 residues. CDR3 protein: CASTTGTANTEAFF. The CDR3 DNA is TGTGCCAGCACCACGGGGACGGCGAACACTGAAGCTTTCTTT.

The chain recombines TRBV20-1 with TRBJ2-5; 7 positions match TRBD1. The CDR3 runs 15 residues. V was pared by 6 bases and J by 5 bases, with 15 bases of the junction left unmatched. Per the germline V gene, CDR1 is DFQATT and CDR2 is SNEGSKA (reference sequence). Here the CDR3 reads CSATPQGVTWETQYF. The CDR3 DNA reads as TGCAGTGCGACCCCCCAGGGGGTGACGTGGGAGACCCAGTACTTC.

This clonotype was seen repeatedly, ten times or more. The chain uses TRBV6-6 and TRBJ1-6; tentatively, D is TRBD1 (5 bases). The CDR3 contains 11 residues. Trimming stripped 5 bases from V and 14 bases from J, with 10 bases between. Germline CDR1 is MNHNY and CDR2 is SVGAGI (reference sequence). The CDR3 DNA reads as TGTGCCAGCAGTCCAACAGGTACCCTCCACTTT. This codes for CASSPTGTLHF.

A few counts support this clonotype. The chain combines TRBV30 with TRBJ1-2, with TRBD1 as a possible D gene (6 bases). The germline V and J ends were trimmed by 3 bases and 9 bases, with 14 bases remaining between them. The CDR3 has 12 residues. CDR1 and CDR2 from the germline V gene are GTSNPN and SVGIG (reference sequence). The CDR3 DNA reads TGTGCCTGGAGAACCGGGGGGGCGAGCTACACCTTC. Residues: CAWRTGGASYTF.

This chain connects TRBV12-3 or TRBV12-4 to TRBJ2-1; D may be TRBD2 (6 bases). V was pared by 6 bases and J by 6 bases, with 18 bases between. This CDR3 region has 15 residues. In DNA, the CDR3 is TGTGCCAGCAGAGGAGGGACGATTGGGGGCAATGAGCAGTTCTTC. Protein sequence: CASRGGTIGGNEQFF.

This clonotype was seen more than once but under ten times. J is TRBJ2-3 and V is TRBV18; weak D call: TRBD1 (6 bases). This CDR3 is built from 14 residues. Germline V gene data show CDR1 as KGHSH and CDR2 as LQKENI. V was cut by 4 bases and J by 10 bases, with 18 bases left in between. The CDR3 loop is CASSQSVRGNAQYF. In DNA, the CDR3 is TGTGCCAGCTCACAATCCGTGAGGGGGAACGCGCAGTATTTT.

The chain combines TRBV20-1 with TRBJ1-5; D is unclear. This CDR3 spans 12 amino acids. V shed 3 bases and J shed 3 bases, with 6 bases lying between them. The germline CDR1 and CDR2 sequences are DFQATT and SNEGSKA (reference sequence). CDR3 sequence: CSARTSNQPQHF. DNA of the CDR3: TGCAGTGCTAGGACCTCCAATCAGCCCCAGCATTTT.